Listed below are T cell receptor beta chains from one sample, sequenced in a study of CD8 T cells in Susac syndrome. A single record per CDR3 protein comes from TCRdb applying MiXCR to the immunoSEQ multiplex PCR reads. The table lists more than 150,000 distinct CDR3 sequences, around 95% of them singletons. The sample comprised CD8+ T cells from PBMCs. All receptors derive from a human donor with Susac syndrome. CDR3s include the opening cysteine and the closing phenylalanine or tryptophan. D genes are given only for firm matches. A row's size may be missing; if present it is once, few, many or a size class.

>NA|NA|TRBJ1-2|TRBV4-2
TGTGCCAGCAGCCATAGTCTGAACAGTCTCTATGGCTACACCTTC
CASSHSLNSLYGYTF
>TRBD2|NA|TRBJ2-7|TRBV5-6
TGTGCCAGCAGCCCGGCAGGGACTAGCGGCTTCTACGAGCAGTACTTC
CASSPAGTSGFYEQYF
>TRBD2|NA|TRBJ2-3|TRBV2
TGTGCCAGCAGCACTACTAGCGGAGGCACAGATACGCAGTATTTT
CASSTTSGGTDTQYF
>NA|NA|TRBJ2-7|TRBV11-2
TGTGCCAGCAGCTTACCGGGAGTAAGAGACTACGAGCAGTACTTC
CASSLPGVRDYEQYF
>TRBD1|NA|TRBJ1-2|TRBV28
TGTGCCAGCAGTGCCGGGACAGGCGGTGGCTACACCTTC
CASSAGTGGGYTF
>NA|NA|TRBJ2-7|TRBV30
TGTGCCTGGAGTGTACCAAGACAGATCCTTTACGAGCAGTACTTC
CAWSVPRQILYEQYF
>NA|NA|TRBJ1-6|TRBV3-1
TGTGCCAGCAGCAAACCGGAATATAATTCACCCCTCCACTTT
CASSKPEYNSPLHF
>NA|NA|TRBJ2-2|TRBV3-1
TGTGCCAGCAGCCAAGACGGCGGGGAGCTGTTTTTT
CASSQDGGELFF
>TRBD1|NA|TRBJ2-7|TRBV4-2
TGTGCCAGCAGCCAAGTATCTCAGGGGGTCCTTCTCGAGCAGTACTTC
CASSQVSQGVLLEQYF
>NA|NA|TRBJ2-3|TRBV29-1
TGCAGCGTTGAAGATCCTTGGGGGATAGGGGCAGATACGCAGTATTTT
CSVEDPWGIGADTQYF
>TRBD2|NA|TRBJ2-2|TRBV6-1
TGTGCCAGCAGTGTGGCACTAGCGGGAGAGATCACCGGGGAGCTGTTTTTT
CASSVALAGEITGELFF
>NA|NA|TRBJ2-7|TRBV5-1
TGCGCCAGCAGCTTGGCCGGGGGCGGAGACGAGCAGTACTTC
CASSLAGGGDEQYF
>NA|NA|TRBJ2-7|TRBV30
TGTGCCTGGAGTTTCATACAGGGAGACGAGCAGTACTTC
CAWSFIQGDEQYF
>NA|NA|TRBJ2-2|TRBV12-3/TRBV12-4
TGTGCCAGCACCCCAGCGGGCACCGGGGAGCTGTTTTTT
CASTPAGTGELFF
>NA|NA|TRBJ2-5|TRBV15
TGTGCCACCAGCGGGGAGAAGACAGGCCAAGAGACCCAGTACTTC
CATSGEKTGQETQYF
>NA|few|TRBJ2-7|TRBV6-2/TRBV6-3
TGTGCCAGCAGACAGGGCTACGAGCAGTACTTC
CASRQGYEQYF
>NA|NA|TRBJ1-1|TRBV3-1
TGTGCCAGCAGCCAAGAGGGATGGACTGAAGCTTTCTTT
CASSQEGWTEAFF
>NA|NA|TRBJ2-5|TRBV20-1
TGCAGTGCTAGGGACAGCCAAGAGACCCAGTACTTC
CSARDSQETQYF
>TRBD1|NA|TRBJ1-2|TRBV20-1
TGCAGTGCTAGAAACTCCGGGACAGGGGGAGAAGGCTACACCTTC
CSARNSGTGGEGYTF
>NA|NA|TRBJ2-1|TRBV7-3
TGTGCCAGCAGCCAGGGGATTTACAATGAGCAGTTCTTC
CASSQGIYNEQFF
>TRBD1|NA|TRBJ2-1|TRBV27
TGTGCCACTGCAATTGACAGGGTCAATGAGCAGTTCTTC
CATAIDRVNEQFF
>NA|NA|TRBJ1-2|TRBV5-1
TGCGCCAGCAGCGGCAGTGTCGAGGGCTACACCTTC
CASSGSVEGYTF
>TRBD2|NA|TRBJ2-4|TRBV2
TGTGCCAGCAGTGAAGGGATGGTGAGACTAGCGGCGAACATTCAGTACTTC
CASSEGMVRLAANIQYF
>NA|NA|TRBJ2-3|TRBV10-3
TGTGCCATCAGTGAGAGGGGGTCAGATACGCAGTATTTT
CAISERGSDTQYF
>NA|NA|TRBJ1-1|TRBV4-1
TGCGCCAGCCGTTCCACTGCGAGTGGGGCTGAAGCTTTCTTT
CASRSTASGAEAFF
>NA|NA|TRBJ1-5|TRBV7-8
TGTGCCAGCTCCGAAGGGTCGAGCAATCAGCCCCAGCATTTT
CASSEGSSNQPQHF
>TRBD2|NA|TRBJ2-1|TRBV6-6
TGTGCCAGCAGCATTAGCGGGGGGGGATCCAATGAGCAGTTCTTC
CASSISGGGSNEQFF
>NA|NA|TRBJ2-2|TRBV5-1
TGCGCCAGCAGCTTGGGTCTAGGGGAATCCGGGGAGCTGTTTTTT
CASSLGLGESGELFF
>NA|NA|TRBJ2-2|TRBV29-1
TGCAGCGTTGAAGAAGAACCGACCGGGGAGCTGTTTTTT
CSVEEEPTGELFF
>TRBD2|NA|TRBJ2-1|TRBV14
TGTGCCAGCAGCCAAGTGCTAGCGGGGTGGAGCAATGAGCAGTTCTTC
CASSQVLAGWSNEQFF
>NA|NA|TRBJ2-1|TRBV7-9
TGTGCCAGCAGCGCTACAATGAGCTCCTACAATGAGCAGTTCTTC
CASSATMSSYNEQFF
>TRBD2|NA|TRBJ2-5|TRBV7-3
TGTGCCAGCAGCTTAGCGGGGGGGCCGCGAGAGACCCAGTACTTC
CASSLAGGPRETQYF
>NA|NA|TRBJ2-3|TRBV11-2
TGTGCCAGCAGCTTTAATTTTCCGGGCACAGATACGCAGTATTTT
CASSFNFPGTDTQYF
>TRBD2|once|TRBJ2-3|TRBV15
TGTGCCGCCTCTAGCGGGGGCTGGGATACGCAGTATTTT
CAASSGGWDTQYF
>NA|NA|TRBJ2-2|TRBV9
TGTGCCAGCAGCGTGAGGACTACCTCAACCGGGGAGCTGTTTTTT
CASSVRTTSTGELFF
>TRBD1|NA|TRBJ2-7|TRBV27
TGTGCCAGCAGTTTCCCCGGACAGGGGCTGAACTTC
CASSFPGQGLNF
>NA|NA|TRBJ2-2|TRBV4-1
TGCGCCAGCAGCCAAGGGGTCACCGGGGAGCTGTTTTTT
CASSQGVTGELFF
>NA|NA|TRBJ2-3|TRBV29-1
TGCAGCGTTGAACGGGACGCCACAGATACGCAGTATTTT
CSVERDATDTQYF
>NA|NA|TRBJ2-2|TRBV9
TGTGCCAGCAGGGAGGGTGCCGGGGAGCTGTTTTTT
CASREGAGELFF
>TRBD2|NA|TRBJ2-3|TRBV4-1
TGCGCCAGCAGCCAATCAATCCTCAGCGGGGGGGCCGCAACAGATACGCAGTATTTT
CASSQSILSGGAATDTQYF
>NA|NA|TRBJ2-5|TRBV7-6
TGTGCCAGCAGCCCGAACAGCATCCAAGAGACCCAGTACTTC
CASSPNSIQETQYF
>TRBD1|NA|TRBJ1-1|TRBV11-3
TGTGCCAGCAGCACGGGACAGCCGGGCACTGAAGCTTTCTTT
CASSTGQPGTEAFF
>NA|once|TRBJ1-5|TRBV23-1
TGCGCCAGCAGTCAAAGACCCTCCATAGGAGATAGCAATCAGCCCCAGCATTTT
CASSQRPSIGDSNQPQHF
>TRBD1|once|TRBJ1-3|TRBV12-3/TRBV12-4
TGTGCCAGCAGTTTAGGGACAGGTCGCCGCTCTGGAAACACCATATATTTT
CASSLGTGRRSGNTIYF
>NA|NA|TRBJ2-5|TRBV20-1
TGCAGTGCTAGAGAAAGGACCCAAGAGACCCAGTACTTC
CSARERTQETQYF
>NA|NA|TRBJ1-1|TRBV2
TGTGCCAGCAGGGCCCCAGGGGTAAACACTGAAGCTTTCTTT
CASRAPGVNTEAFF